This TCR beta chain was sequenced in a study of CD8+ T cells in alopecia areata. At the level of the study: Twice a day, 5 to 10 mg of oral tofacitinib was administered to treated patients.

RNA extraction and reverse transcription yielded cDNA as sequencing template. Clones were sequenced by immunoSEQ multiplex PCR, and TCRdb holds only the in-frame ones, with some missing. In the table there are roughly 200,000 clones, approximately 55% of which are singletons. CDR1 and CDR2 from the germline V gene are SEHNR and FQNEAQ (reference sequence). This CDR3 is built from 15 residues. The trim removed 1 base at V and 2 bases at J, leaving 5 bases unmatched. Treatment meaning: oral pan-JAK inhibitor, 5-10 mg twice daily. The source material was CD8+ T cells sorted from blood, sampled at week 24, from a patient treated with tofacitinib. The receptor was isolated from a human donor with alopecia areata. V gene TRBV7-9 combines with J gene TRBJ2-7; 7 bases agree with TRBD1. CDR3 protein: CASSLERTGPYEQYF. The CDR3 coding sequence is TGTGCCAGCAGCTTAGAGAGGACAGGACCCTACGAGCAGTACTTC.